The clone carrying this TCR beta chain was seen more than once but under ten times. The data stem from a study of chemoradiotherapy in HPV16-positive cancers. Whole-study context: Two HPV16-positive patients' cells yielded candidate HPV-specific clones and common motifs.

The V and J ends lost 1 base and 4 bases respectively, with 11 bases between them. The V gene's germline CDR1 is LNHDA and CDR2 SQIVND (reference sequence). The CDR3 loop spans 15 amino acids. This table comes from immunoSEQ multiplex PCR, and its TCRdb copy is limited to in-frame clones, with some not included. The sample consists of over 20,000 clones, just under 75% of them appearing once. The source is a human donor with HPV-associated anogenital cancer. The rearrangement uses TRBV19 and TRBJ1-5, with D perhaps TRBD1 (6 bases). The sample was acquired from a patient who underwent chemoradiotherapy. DNA of the CDR3: TGTGCCAGTAGTATAGCAGAACAGGGAAATCAGCCCCAGCATTTT. Translation gives CASSIAEQGNQPQHF.